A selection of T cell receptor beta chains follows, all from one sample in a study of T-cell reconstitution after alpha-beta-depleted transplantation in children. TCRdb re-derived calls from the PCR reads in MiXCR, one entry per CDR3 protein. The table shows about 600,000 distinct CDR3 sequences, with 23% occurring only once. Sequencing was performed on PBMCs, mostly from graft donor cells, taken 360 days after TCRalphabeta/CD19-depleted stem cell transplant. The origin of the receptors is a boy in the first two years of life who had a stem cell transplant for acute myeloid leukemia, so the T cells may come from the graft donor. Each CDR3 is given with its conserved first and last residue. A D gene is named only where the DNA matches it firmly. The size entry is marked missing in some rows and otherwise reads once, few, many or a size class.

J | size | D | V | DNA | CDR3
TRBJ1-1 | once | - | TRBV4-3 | TGCGCCAGCAGCCAAGCCCATGAGTACACTGAAGCTTTCTTT | CASSQAHEYTEAFF
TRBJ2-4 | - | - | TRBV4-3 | TGCGCCAGCAGCCGGCGGATGCAGGGGTCCAAAAACATTCAGTACTTC | CASSRRMQGSKNIQYF
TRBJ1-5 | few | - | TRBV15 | TGTGCCACCAGCAGAGATTGGGACAATCCCAATCAGCCCCAGCATTTT | CATSRDWDNPNQPQHF
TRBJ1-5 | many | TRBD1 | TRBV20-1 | TGCAGTGCTAGAGTGCTAGGACAGGACTGGAATCAGCCCCAGCATTTT | CSARVLGQDWNQPQHF
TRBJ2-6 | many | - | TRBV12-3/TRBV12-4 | TGTGCCAGCAGACAAGGCTCTGGGGCCAACGTCCTGACTTTC | CASRQGSGANVLTF
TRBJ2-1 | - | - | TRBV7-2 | TGTGCCAGCCCGCCAAAAGGGGGGGCCCAGAGGAATGAGCAGTTCTTC | CASPPKGGAQRNEQFF
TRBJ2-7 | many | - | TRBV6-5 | TGTGCCAGCAGTTCGGACCAGGGCTGGTTGGGCGAGCAGTACTTC | CASSSDQGWLGEQYF
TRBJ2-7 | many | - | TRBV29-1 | TGCAGCGTTGGGACAGCCCCCCACTACGAGCAGTACTTC | CSVGTAPHYEQYF
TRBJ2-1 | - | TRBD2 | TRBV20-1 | TGCAGTGCTAGAGGCGCTCGGGTGGGTAGCGGGGGTGAGCAGTTCTTC | CSARGARVGSGGEQFF
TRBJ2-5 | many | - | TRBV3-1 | TGTGCCAGCAGCCAAGTCTTCTCCCGGGGGGCCAATTTGGAGACCCAGTACTTC | CASSQVFSRGANLETQYF
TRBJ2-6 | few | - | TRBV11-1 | TGTGCCAGCAGCTTAGGCACCAACCCAACCTCTGGGGCCAACGTCCTGACTTTC | CASSLGTNPTSGANVLTF
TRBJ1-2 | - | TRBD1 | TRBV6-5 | TGTGCCAGCAGTTGGGCCACAGGGGACTATGGCTACACCTTC | CASSWATGDYGYTF
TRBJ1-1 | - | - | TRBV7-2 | TGTGCCAGCGGATCACAGATGAACACTGAAGCTTTCTTT | CASGSQMNTEAFF
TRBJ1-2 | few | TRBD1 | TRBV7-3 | TGTGCCAGCAGCCCGACAGGGGACGGCTATGGCTACACCTTC | CASSPTGDGYGYTF
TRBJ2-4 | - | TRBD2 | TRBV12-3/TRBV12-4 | TGTGCCAGCAGTTTAGTGCAGCGGGGGGGCCTTTGGGGAAAAGCCAAAAACATTCAGTACTTC | CASSLVQRGGLWGKAKNIQYF
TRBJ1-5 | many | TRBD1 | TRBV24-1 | TGTGCCACCAGCGGACAGGGGAATCAGCCCCAGCATTTT | CATSGQGNQPQHF
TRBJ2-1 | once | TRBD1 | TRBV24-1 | TGTGCCACCAGTGAAACGGGACAGGGATCCTACAATGAGCAGTTCTTC | CATSETGQGSYNEQFF
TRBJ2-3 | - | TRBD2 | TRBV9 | TGTGCCAGCAGCTCCGAACTAGCGGGGTATTTCGGCACAGATACGCAGTATTTT | CASSSELAGYFGTDTQYF
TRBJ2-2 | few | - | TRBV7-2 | TGTGCCAGCAGCTTGGAAGCCACCGGGGAGCTGTTTTTT | CASSLEATGELFF